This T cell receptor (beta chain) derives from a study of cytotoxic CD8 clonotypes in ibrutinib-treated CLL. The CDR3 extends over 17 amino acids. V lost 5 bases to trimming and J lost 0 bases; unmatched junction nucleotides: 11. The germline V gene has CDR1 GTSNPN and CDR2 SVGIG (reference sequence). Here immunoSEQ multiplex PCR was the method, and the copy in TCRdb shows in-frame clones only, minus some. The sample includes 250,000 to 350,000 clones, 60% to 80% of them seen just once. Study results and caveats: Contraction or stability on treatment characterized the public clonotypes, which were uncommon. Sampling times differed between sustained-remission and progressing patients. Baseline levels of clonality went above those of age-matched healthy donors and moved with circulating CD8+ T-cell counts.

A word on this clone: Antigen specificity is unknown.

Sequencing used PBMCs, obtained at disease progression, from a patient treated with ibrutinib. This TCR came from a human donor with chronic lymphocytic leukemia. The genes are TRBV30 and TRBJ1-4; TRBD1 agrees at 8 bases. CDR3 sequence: CAWPGGSREATNEKLFF. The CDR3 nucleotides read TGTGCCTGGCCAGGGGGCTCAAGGGAAGCAACTAATGAAAAACTGTTTTTT.